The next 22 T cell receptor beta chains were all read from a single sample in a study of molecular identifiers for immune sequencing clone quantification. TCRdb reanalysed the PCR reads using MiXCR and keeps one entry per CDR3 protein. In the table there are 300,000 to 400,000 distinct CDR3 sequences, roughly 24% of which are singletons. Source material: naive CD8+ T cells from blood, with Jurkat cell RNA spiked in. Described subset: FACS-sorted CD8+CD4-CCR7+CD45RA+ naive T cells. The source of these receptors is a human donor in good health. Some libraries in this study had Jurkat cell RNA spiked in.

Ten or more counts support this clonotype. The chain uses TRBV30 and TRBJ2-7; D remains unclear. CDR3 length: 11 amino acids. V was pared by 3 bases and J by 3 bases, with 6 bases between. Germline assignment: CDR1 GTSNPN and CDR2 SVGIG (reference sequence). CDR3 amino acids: CAWSLVYEQYF. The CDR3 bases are TGTGCCTGGAGCCTGGTCTACGAGCAGTACTTC.

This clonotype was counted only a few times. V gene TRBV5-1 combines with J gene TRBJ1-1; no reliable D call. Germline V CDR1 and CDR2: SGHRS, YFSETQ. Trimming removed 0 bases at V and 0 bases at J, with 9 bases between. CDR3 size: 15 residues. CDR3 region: CASSLDLYMNTEAFF. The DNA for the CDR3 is TGCGCCAGCAGCTTGGACCTCTACATGAACACTGAAGCTTTCTTT.

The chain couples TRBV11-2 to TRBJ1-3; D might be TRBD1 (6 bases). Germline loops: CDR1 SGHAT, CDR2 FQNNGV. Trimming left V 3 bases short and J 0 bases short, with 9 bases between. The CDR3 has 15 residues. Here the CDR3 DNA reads TGTGCCAGCAGCTTGGGGACAAGCTCTGGAAACACCATATATTTT. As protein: CASSLGTSSGNTIYF.

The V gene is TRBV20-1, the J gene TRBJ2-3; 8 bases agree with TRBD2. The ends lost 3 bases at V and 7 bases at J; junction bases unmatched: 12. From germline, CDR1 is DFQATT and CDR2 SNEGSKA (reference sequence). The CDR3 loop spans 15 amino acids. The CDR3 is CSARPTSGVEHTQYF. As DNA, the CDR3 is TGCAGTGCTAGGCCTACTAGCGGAGTTGAACATACGCAGTATTTT.

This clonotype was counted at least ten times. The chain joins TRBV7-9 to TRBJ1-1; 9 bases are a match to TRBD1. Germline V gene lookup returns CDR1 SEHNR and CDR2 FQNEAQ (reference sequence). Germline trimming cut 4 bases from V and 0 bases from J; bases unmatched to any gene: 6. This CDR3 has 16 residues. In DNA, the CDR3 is TGTGCCAGCAGCTCCCGACAGGGGGACATGAACACTGAAGCTTTCTTT. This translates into CASSSRQGDMNTEAFF.

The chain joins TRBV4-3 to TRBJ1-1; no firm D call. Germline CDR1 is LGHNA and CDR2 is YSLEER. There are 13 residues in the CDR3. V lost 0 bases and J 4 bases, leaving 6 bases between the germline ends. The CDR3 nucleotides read TGCGCCAGCAGCCAAGACTTGAGCACTGAAGCTTTCTTT. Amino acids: CASSQDLSTEAFF.

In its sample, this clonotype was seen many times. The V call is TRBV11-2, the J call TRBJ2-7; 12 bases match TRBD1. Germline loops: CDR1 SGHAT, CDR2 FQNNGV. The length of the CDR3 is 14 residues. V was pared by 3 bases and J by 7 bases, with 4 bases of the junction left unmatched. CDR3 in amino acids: CASSLGQGAEEQYF. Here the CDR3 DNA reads TGTGCCAGCAGCTTGGGACAGGGGGCTGAAGAGCAGTACTTC.

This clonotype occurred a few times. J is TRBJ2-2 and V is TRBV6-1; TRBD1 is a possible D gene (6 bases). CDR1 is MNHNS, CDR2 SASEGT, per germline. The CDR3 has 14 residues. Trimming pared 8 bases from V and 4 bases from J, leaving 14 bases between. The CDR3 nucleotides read TGTGCCAGCGGGTTCCAACAGGGCACCGGGGAGCTGTTTTTT. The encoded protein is CASGFQQGTGELFF.

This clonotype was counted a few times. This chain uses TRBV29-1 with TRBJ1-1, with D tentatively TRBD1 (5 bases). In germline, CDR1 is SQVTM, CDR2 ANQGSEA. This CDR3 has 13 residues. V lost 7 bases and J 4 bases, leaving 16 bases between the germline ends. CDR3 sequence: CSAHSGVGTEAFF. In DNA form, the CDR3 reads TGCAGCGCTCACTCGGGGGTGGGCACTGAAGCTTTCTTT.

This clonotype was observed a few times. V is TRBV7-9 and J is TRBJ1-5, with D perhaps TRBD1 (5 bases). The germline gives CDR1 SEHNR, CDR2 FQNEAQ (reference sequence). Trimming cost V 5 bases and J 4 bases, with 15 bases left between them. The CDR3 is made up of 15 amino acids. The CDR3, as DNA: TGTGCCAGCAGCCCCGTTGGGGGTTATAATCAGCCCCAGCATTTT. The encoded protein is CASSPVGGYNQPQHF.

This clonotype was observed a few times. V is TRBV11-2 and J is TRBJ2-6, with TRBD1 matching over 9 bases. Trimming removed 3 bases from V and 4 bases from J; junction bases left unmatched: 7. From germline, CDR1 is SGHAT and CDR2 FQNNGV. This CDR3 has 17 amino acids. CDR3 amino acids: CASSLGQGALGANVLTF. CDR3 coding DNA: TGTGCCAGCAGCTTGGGACAGGGAGCTTTAGGGGCCAACGTCCTGACTTTC.

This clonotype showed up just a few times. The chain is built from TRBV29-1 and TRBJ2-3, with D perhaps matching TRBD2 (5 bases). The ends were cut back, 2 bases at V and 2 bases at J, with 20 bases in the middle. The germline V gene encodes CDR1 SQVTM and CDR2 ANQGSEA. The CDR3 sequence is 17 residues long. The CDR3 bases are TGCAGCGTTGAACGACCTATGACGGAGGACCCCACAGATACGCAGTATTTT. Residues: CSVERPMTEDPTDTQYF.

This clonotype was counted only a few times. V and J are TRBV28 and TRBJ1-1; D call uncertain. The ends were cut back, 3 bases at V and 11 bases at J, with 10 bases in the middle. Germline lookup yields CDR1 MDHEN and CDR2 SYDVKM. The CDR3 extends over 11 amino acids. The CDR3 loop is CASSFSLSAFF. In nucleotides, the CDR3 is TGTGCCAGCAGTTTTTCTCTCTCGGCTTTCTTT.

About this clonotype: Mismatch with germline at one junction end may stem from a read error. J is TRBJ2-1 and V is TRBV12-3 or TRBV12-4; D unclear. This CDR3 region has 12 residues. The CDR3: CASGLIDNEQFF. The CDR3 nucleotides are TGTGCCAGCGGTTTAATTGACAATGAGCAGTTCTTC.

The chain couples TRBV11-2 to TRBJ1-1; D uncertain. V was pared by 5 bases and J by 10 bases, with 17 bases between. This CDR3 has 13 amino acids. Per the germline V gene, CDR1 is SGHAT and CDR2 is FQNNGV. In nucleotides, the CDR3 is TGTGCCAGCAGCCTCACGGTCCAGGCTGGAGCTTTCTTT. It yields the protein CASSLTVQAGAFF.

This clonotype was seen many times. CDR3 sequence reads: CASSPKQGSYYGYTF. CDR3 sequence (DNA): TGCGCCAGCAGCCCGAAACAGGGTTCGTACTATGGCTACACCTTC. The chain uses TRBV4-1 and TRBJ1-2, with a weak D call TRBD1 (6 bases). V lost 4 bases and J lost 3, with 15 bases in between. This CDR3 has 15 amino acids. Germline assignment: CDR1 MGHRA and CDR2 YSYEKL.

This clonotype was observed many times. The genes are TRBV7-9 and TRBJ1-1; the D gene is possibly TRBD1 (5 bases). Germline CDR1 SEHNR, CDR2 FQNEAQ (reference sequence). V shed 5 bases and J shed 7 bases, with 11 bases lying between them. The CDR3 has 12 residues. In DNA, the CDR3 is TGTGCCAGCAGCCGGGGCGCCGGTGAAGCTTTCTTT. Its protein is CASSRGAGEAFF. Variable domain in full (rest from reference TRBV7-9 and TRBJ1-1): DTGVSQNPRHKITKRGQNVTFRCDPISEHNRLYWYRQTLGQGPEFLTYFQNEAQLEKSRLLSDRFSAERPKGSFSTLEIQRTEQGDSAMYLCASSRGAGEAFFGQGTRLTVV.

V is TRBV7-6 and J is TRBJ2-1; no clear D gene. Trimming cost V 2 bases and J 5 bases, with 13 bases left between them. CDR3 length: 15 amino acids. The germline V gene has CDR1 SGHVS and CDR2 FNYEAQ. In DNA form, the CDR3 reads TGTGCCAGCAGCTTAAACCCATCGGGCAACAATGAGCAGTTCTTC. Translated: CASSLNPSGNNEQFF.

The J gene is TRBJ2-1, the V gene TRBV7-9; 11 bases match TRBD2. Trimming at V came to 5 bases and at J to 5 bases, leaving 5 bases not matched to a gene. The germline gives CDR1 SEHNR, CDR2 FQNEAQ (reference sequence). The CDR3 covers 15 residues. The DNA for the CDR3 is TGTGCCAGCAGCGGACCGGGACTAGCGGACAATGAGCAGTTCTTC. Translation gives CASSGPGLADNEQFF. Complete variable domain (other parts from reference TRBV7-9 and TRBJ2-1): DTGVSQNPRHKITKRGQNVTFRCDPISEHNRLYWYRQTLGQGPEFLTYFQNEAQLEKSRLLSDRFSAERPKGSFSTLEIQRTEQGDSAMYLCASSGPGLADNEQFFGPGTRLTVL.

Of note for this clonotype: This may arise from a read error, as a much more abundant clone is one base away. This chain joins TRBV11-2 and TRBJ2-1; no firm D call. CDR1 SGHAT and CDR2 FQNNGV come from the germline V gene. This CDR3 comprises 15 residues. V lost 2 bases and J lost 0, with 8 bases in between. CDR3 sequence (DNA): TGTGCCAGCAGCTTATGCCGAAGCTCCTACAATGAGCAGTTCTTC. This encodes CASSLCRSSYNEQFF.

The CDR3 loop reads CASSLYGSRPDGYTF. DNA of the CDR3: TGTGCCAGCAGCTTGTATGGTTCTCGACCGGATGGCTACACCTTC. The rearrangement joins TRBV5-5 to TRBJ1-2; D ambiguous. Between the trimmed V and J ends, which lost 1 base and 6 bases, there was a span of 16 bases. Germline lookup yields CDR1 SGHKS and CDR2 YYEKEE (reference sequence). The CDR3 contains 15 residues. Based on the CDR3 plus reference TRBV5-5 and TRBJ1-2, the full variable domain is DAGVTQSPTHLIKTRGQQVTLRCSPISGHKSVSWYQQVLGQGPQFIFQYYEKEERGRGNFPDRFSARQFPNYSSELNVNALLLGDSALYLCASSLYGSRPDGYTFGSGTRLTVV.

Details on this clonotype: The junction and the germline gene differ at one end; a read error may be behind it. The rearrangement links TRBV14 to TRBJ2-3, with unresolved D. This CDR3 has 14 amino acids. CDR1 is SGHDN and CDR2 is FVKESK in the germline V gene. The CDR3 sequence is CTSSQASWLGTQYF. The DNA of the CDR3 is TGTACCAGCAGCCAAGCCTCTTGGTTAGGTACGCAGTATTTT. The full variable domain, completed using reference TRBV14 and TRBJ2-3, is EAGVTQFPSHSVIEKGQTVTLRCDPISGHDNLYWYRRVMGKEIKFLLHFVKESKQDESGMPNNRFLAERTGGTYSTLKVQPAELEDSGVYFCTSSQASWLGTQYFGPGTRLTVL.